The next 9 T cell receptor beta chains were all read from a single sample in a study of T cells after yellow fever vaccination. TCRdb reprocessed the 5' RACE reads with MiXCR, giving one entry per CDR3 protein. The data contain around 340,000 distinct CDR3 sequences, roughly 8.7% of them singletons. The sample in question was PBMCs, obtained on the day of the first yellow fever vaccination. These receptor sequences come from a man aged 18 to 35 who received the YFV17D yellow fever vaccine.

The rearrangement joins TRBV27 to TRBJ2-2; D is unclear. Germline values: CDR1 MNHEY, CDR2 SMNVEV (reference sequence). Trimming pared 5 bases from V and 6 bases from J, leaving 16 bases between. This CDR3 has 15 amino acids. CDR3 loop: CASSPTASHPGELFF. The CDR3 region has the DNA TGTGCCAGCAGTCCGACCGCTTCCCACCCCGGGGAGCTGTTTTTT.

CDR3 protein: CATSDLNGQGASYEQYF. The DNA of the CDR3 is TGTGCCACCAGTGATTTAAATGGACAGGGGGCCTCCTACGAGCAGTACTTC. The rearrangement joins TRBV24-1 to TRBJ2-7; TRBD1 matches at 11 bases. This CDR3 is built from 17 residues. Germline CDR1 reads KGHDR; CDR2 reads SFDVKD. Trimming took 1 base from V and 0 from J; bases not matched to a gene: 4.

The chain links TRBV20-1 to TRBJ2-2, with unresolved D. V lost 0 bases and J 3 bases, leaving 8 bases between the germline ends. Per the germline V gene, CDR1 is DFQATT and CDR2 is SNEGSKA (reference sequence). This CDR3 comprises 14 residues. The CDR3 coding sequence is TGCAGTGCTAGAGAGGGGATGCACACCGGGGAGCTGTTTTTT. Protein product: CSAREGMHTGELFF.

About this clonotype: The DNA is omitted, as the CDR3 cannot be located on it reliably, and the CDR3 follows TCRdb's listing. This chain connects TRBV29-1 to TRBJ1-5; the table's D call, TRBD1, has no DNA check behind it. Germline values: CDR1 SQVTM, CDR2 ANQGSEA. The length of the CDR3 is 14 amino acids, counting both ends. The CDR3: CSAVGQGAGQPEHF.

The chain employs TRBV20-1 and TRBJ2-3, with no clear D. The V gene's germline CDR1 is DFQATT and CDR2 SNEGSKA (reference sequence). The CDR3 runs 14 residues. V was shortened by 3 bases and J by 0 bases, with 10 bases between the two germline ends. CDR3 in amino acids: CSASTGFSTDTQYF. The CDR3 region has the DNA TGCAGTGCTAGCACTGGCTTTAGCACAGATACGCAGTATTTT.

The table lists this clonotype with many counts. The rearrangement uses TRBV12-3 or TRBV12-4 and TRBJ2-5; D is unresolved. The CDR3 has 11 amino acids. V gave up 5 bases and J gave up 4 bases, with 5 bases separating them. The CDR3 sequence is CASSATETQYF. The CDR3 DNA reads TGTGCCAGCAGTGCGACAGAGACCCAGTACTTC.

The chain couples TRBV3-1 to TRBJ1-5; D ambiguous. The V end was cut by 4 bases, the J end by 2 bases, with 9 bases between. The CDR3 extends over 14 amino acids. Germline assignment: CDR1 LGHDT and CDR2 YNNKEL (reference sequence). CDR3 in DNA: TGTGCCAGCAGCCTAGCGGCAGGCAATCAGCCCCAGCATTTT. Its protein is CASSLAAGNQPQHF.

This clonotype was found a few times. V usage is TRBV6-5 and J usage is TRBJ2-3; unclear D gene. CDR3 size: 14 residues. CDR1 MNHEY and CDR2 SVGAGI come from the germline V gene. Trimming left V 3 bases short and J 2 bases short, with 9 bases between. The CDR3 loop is CASSYGTHTDTQYF. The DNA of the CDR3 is TGTGCCAGCAGTTATGGCACCCACACAGATACGCAGTATTTT.

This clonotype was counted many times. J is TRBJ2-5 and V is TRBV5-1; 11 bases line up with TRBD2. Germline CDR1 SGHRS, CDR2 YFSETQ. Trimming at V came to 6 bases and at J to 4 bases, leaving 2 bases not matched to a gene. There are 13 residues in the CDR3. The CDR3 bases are TGCGCCAGCAAACTAGCGGGGGCAGAGACCCAGTACTTC. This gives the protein CASKLAGAETQYF.